The TCR beta chain described here comes from a study of graft-versus-host responses after intestinal transplantation. A word on this clone: Its antigen is not known.

This CDR3 has 17 residues. Germline V lookup: CDR1 LGHNA, CDR2 YSLEER. The V gene lost 4 bases and the J gene lost 4 bases, with 17 bases spanning the gap. Some clones are missing from TCRdb's copy, which holds only in-frame ones; the method was immunoSEQ multiplex PCR. This table has around 110,000 clones, 90% appearing once. Sequencing used unstimulated CD4+ T cells sorted from spleen or lymph node cells, obtained before intestinal transplant. This TCR was sampled from a human donor who received an intestinal transplant. The chain carries TRBV4-3 and TRBJ2-6; TRBD1 might be the D (6 bases). The CDR3 region has the DNA TGCGCCAGCAGCCCCTATTACAGGGCGGCGGGGGCCAACGTCCTGACTTTC. Translating it yields CASSPYYRAAGANVLTF.